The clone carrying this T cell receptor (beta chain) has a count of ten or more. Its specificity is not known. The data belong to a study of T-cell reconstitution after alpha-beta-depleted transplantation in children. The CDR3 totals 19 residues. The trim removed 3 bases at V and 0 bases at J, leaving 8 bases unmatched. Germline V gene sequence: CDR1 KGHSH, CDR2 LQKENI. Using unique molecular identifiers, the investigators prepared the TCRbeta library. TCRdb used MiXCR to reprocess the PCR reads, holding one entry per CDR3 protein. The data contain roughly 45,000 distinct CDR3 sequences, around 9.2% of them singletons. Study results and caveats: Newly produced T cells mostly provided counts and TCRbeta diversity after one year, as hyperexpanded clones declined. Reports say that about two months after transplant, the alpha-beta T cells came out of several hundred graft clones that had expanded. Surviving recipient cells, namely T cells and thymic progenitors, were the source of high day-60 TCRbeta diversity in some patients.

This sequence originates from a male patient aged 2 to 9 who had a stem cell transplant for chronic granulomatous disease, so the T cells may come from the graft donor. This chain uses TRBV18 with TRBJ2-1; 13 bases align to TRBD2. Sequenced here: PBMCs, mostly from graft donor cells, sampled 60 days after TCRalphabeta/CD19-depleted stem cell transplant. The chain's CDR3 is CASSPGGLAGASSYNEQFF. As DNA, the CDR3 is TGTGCCAGCTCACCGGGTGGACTAGCGGGAGCCAGCTCCTACAATGAGCAGTTCTTC.